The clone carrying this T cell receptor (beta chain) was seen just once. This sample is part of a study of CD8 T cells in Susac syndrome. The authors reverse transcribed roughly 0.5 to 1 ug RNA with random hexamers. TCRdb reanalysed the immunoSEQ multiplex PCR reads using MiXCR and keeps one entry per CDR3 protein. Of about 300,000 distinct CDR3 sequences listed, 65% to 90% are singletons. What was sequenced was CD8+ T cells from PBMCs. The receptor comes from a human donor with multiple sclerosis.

CDR3 protein: CASQGLAGISYEQYF. CDR3 sequence (DNA): TGTGCCAGTCAGGGACTAGCGGGAATTTCCTACGAGCAGTACTTC. The chain employs TRBV18 and TRBJ2-7; TRBD2 matches 13 bases. The V gene's germline CDR1 is KGHSH and CDR2 LQKENI. Germline trimming cut 9 bases from V and 1 base from J; bases unmatched to any gene: 6. The CDR3 extends over 15 amino acids.